This T cell receptor beta chain stems from a study of blood T cells in healthy people across ages. Looking at the study overall: Template switching captured about one barcoded beta molecule per two T cells.

The study drew donors from healthy Caucasian individuals in Russia aged about 6 to 95. Each of the donors had ten milliliters of peripheral blood drawn into EDTA-treated Vacutainer tubes. V was clipped by 2 bases and J by 2 bases, with 14 bases between them. Germline V CDR1 and CDR2: SEHNR, FQNEAQ (reference sequence). The CDR3 consists of 16 residues. Note on this clonotype: A read error may be the cause here, since a much bigger clone is one base away. The CDR3 does not end in the conserved phenylalanine or tryptophan, so this is likely a read error.

Alongside a J-beta primer mix, a sample-barcoded 5' primer served in a second PCR lasting about 7 to 12 cycles. TCRdb fed the 5' RACE reads into MiXCR, producing one record per CDR3 protein. The data contain 500,000 to 700,000 distinct CDR3 sequences, approximately 30% of them singletons. Sequencing was carried out using blood. The TCR sequence derives from a woman older than 75 in good health. V usage is TRBV7-9 and J usage is TRBJ2-3, with D unclear. Here the CDR3 DNA reads TGTGCCAGCAGCTTATTACAACGGCTTTCCACAGATACGCAGTATTGT. It codes for CASSLLQRLSTDTQYC.